Listed here are 12 T cell receptor beta chains from one sample, sequenced in a study of beta chain features in type 1 diabetes. Isolated RNA was reverse transcribed in full, so expressed TCRB transcripts were sequenced. The table came from immunoSEQ multiplex PCR; TCRdb's copy has only in-frame clones and leaves some out. The table lists 250,000 to 400,000 clones, 14% of them singletons. Source material: central memory CD4+ T cells from blood. The source is a man aged 25 to 40 in good health.

The V call is TRBV6-6, the J call TRBJ2-3, with D possibly TRBD1 on 6 matching bases. The germline V gene encodes CDR1 MNHNY and CDR2 SVGAGI (reference sequence). This CDR3 is 13 amino acids long. V lost 6 bases, J lost 1 base, and 8 bases lay in between. As DNA, the CDR3 is TGTGCCAGCAGATACAGGGGCACAGATACGCAGTATTTT. Protein: CASRYRGTDTQYF.

This clone was observed many times. The V call is TRBV5-4, the J call TRBJ2-3; TRBD2 agrees at 8 bases. Germline V gene sequence: CDR1 SGHNT, CDR2 YYREEE (reference sequence). The V and J ends lost 5 bases and 0 bases, in that order; junction bases with no gene match: 5. The CDR3 contains 15 residues. This chain's CDR3 is CASSRAGGSTDTQYF. CDR3 nucleotides: TGTGCCAGCAGTCGTGCGGGGGGAAGCACAGATACGCAGTATTTT.

The chain recombines TRBV5-1 with TRBJ1-3; the D is unclear. The CDR3 consists of 12 residues. CDR1 and CDR2 (germline): SGHRS, YFSETQ. The germline V and J ends were trimmed by 4 bases and 4 bases, with 6 bases remaining between them. The CDR3 sequence: CASSTEGNTIYF. CDR3 nucleotides: TGCGCCAGCAGCACCGAAGGAAACACCATATATTTT. Full variable domain (rest looked up from reference TRBV5-1 and TRBJ1-3): KAGVTQTPRYLIKTRGQQVTLSCSPISGHRSVSWYQQTPGQGLQFLFEYFSETQRNKGNFPGRFSGRQFSNSRSEMNVSTLELGDSALYLCASSTEGNTIYFGEGSWLTVV.

The genes are TRBV10-3 and TRBJ2-3; TRBD2 agrees at 8 bases. V was pared by 3 bases and J by 5 bases, with 4 bases of the junction left unmatched. CDR1 is ENHRY and CDR2 is SYGVKD in the germline V gene. CDR3 size: 14 residues. CDR3 sequence (DNA): TGTGCCATCAGTGACGGGAGGGCCGAAGATACGCAGTATTTT. Translated, it gives CAISDGRAEDTQYF.

This chain uses TRBV4-1 with TRBJ1-4; TRBD1 is a possible D gene (5 bases). Trimming pared 5 bases from V and 7 bases from J, leaving 14 bases between. CDR1 and CDR2 from the germline V gene are MGHRA and YSYEKL. The CDR3 spans 14 residues. The chain's CDR3 is CASSSGTFGEKLFF. The DNA of the CDR3 is TGCGCCAGCAGCTCCGGGACGTTCGGTGAAAAACTGTTTTTT.

A few counts support this clone. The V call is TRBV4-3, the J call TRBJ1-2, with a weak D call TRBD1 (6 bases). This CDR3 spans 15 amino acids. Germline V gene sequence: CDR1 LGHNA, CDR2 YSLEER. With 5 bases removed from V and 8 bases from J, the gap between germline ends came to 21 bases. The CDR3 DNA is TGCGCCAGCAGCATACACAGGGTTGGTTTAGGGGGCTACACCTTC. It codes for CASSIHRVGLGGYTF.

The sample holds many counts of this clone. The chain joins TRBV10-3 to TRBJ2-7, with D perhaps TRBD2 (7 bases). CDR1 is ENHRY, CDR2 SYGVKD, per germline. Trimming removed 10 bases from V and 3 bases from J, with 22 bases in between. This CDR3 has 15 amino acids. The CDR3 is CATRADGGPLYEQYF. DNA for the CDR3: TGTGCCACCCGGGCAGACGGGGGGCCTCTCTACGAGCAGTACTTC.

As for this clone: Other nucleotide sequences from this sample produce the same CDR3. This chain uses TRBV20-1 with TRBJ1-2; no clear D. CDR1 is DFQATT and CDR2 is SNEGSKA in the germline V gene (reference sequence). V lost 3 bases to trimming and J lost 4 bases, with 6 bases between them. CDR3 size: 11 residues. The CDR3 spells CSASDGYGYTF. CDR3 nucleotides: TGCAGTGCTAGCGACGGCTATGGCTACACCTTC.

The sample holds a few counts of this clone. The rearrangement joins TRBV29-1 to TRBJ1-2, with 8 bases that match TRBD1. Germline CDR1 SQVTM, CDR2 ANQGSEA. Trimming removed 7 bases from V and 2 bases from J; junction bases left unmatched: 6. The CDR3 is 13 residues long. CDR3 sequence: CSARDRTNYGYTF. The CDR3 nucleotides read TGCAGCGCCCGGGACAGGACAAACTATGGCTACACCTTC.

There are a few counts of this clone. The chain couples TRBV5-1 to TRBJ1-1, with D possibly TRBD1 on 5 matching bases. V lost 2 bases, J lost 11 bases, and 19 bases lay in between. CDR3 size: 14 residues. Germline V CDR1 and CDR2: SGHRS, YFSETQ. CDR3 residues: CASSFQGFRDSAFF. DNA for the CDR3: TGCGCCAGCAGCTTTCAGGGTTTTCGGGACTCGGCTTTCTTT.

The genes are TRBV28 and TRBJ1-5; D might be TRBD1 (5 bases). Germline values: CDR1 MDHEN, CDR2 SYDVKM. V was pared by 9 bases and J by 7 bases, with 13 bases between. The CDR3 is made up of 12 amino acids. Here the CDR3 reads CARGWGRQPQHF. CDR3 coding DNA: TGTGCCAGGGGGTGGGGGAGGCAGCCCCAGCATTTT. Variable domain in full (rest from reference TRBV28 and TRBJ1-5): DVKVTQSSRYLVKRTGEKVFLECVQDMDHENMFWYRQDPGLGLRLIYFSYDVKMKEKGDIPEGYSVSREKKERFSLILESASTNQTSMYLCARGWGRQPQHFGDGTRLSIL.

This clone was recorded a few times. The chain combines TRBV7-9 with TRBJ2-2; D ambiguous. Germline V lookup: CDR1 SEHNR, CDR2 FQNEAQ (reference sequence). The CDR3 is 14 residues long. V lost 2 bases, J lost 7 bases, and 11 bases lay in between. The CDR3 region has the DNA TGTGCCAGCAGCTTAAATACGCCCTTCGGGGAGCTGTTTTTT. Protein: CASSLNTPFGELFF.